This TCR beta chain was documented in a study of blood T cell repertoires in COVID-19. Whole-study context: There were acute and convalescent COVID-19 samples, and they came from the United States, Italy and Spain. Nucleic acid was either cDNA or gDNA, and it came from T cells, B-cell-depleted T cells, or PBMCs.

Seattle patients were enrolled while actively infected and followed longitudinally. From germline, CDR1 is MNHNS and CDR2 SASEGT. The CDR3 contains 14 residues. V lost 0 bases, J lost 3 bases, and 8 bases lay in between. As originally analysed: The assay estimated nucleated cells by amplifying reference gene primers. Generated by immunoSEQ multiplex PCR, the TCRdb table keeps only in-frame clones and is missing some. Clone size and V and J calls were adopted from that table, with D and trimming inferred from the DNA. Of approximately 320,000 clones in the sample, roughly 91% were seen once. The sequenced sample was peripheral blood. The receptor comes from a young woman with COVID-19, enrolled during active disease. The chain couples TRBV6-1 to TRBJ1-1, with no clear D. The CDR3 DNA follows: TGTGCCAGCAGTGAAGCGTTTCGCGACACTGAAGCTTTCTTT. Its protein is CASSEAFRDTEAFF.